This entry features one T cell receptor (beta chain) sequence. The sample originates from a study of control samples from healthy donors and cancer patients. The protocol was immunoSEQ multiplex PCR, while the TCRdb copy is restricted to in-frame clones and leaves out a portion. Seen here are 100,000 to 150,000 clones, 75% to 95% observed once, and the top ten hold 2% to 3%. Germline values: CDR1 SGDLS, CDR2 YYNGEE. J lost 0 bases, V lost 3 bases, and 7 bases had no gene match. This CDR3 spans 16 amino acids. The sequenced sample consisted of blood. This clonotype originated in a middle-aged man in good health. The chain is built from TRBV9 and TRBJ2-3, with 7 bases matching TRBD2. In DNA, the CDR3 is TGTGCCAGCAGCGGGGCTAGCGGATCTAGCACAGATACGCAGTATTTT. Residues: CASSGASGSSTDTQYF.